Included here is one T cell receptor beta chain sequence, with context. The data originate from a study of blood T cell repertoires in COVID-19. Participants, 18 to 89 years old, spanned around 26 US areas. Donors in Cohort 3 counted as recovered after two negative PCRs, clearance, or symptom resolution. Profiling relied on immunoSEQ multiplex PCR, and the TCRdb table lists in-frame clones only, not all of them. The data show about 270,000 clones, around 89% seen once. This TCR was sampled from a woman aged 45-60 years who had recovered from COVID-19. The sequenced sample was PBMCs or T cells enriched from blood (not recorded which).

CDR3 nucleotides: TGTGCCAGCAAACCGGGACAGTCCACCTACGAGCAGTACTTC. Translation: CASKPGQSTYEQYF. This chain joins TRBV28 and TRBJ2-7; TRBD1 matches 7 bases. The V gene end was trimmed by 7 bases and the J gene end by 2 bases; junction bases not matched to a gene: 8. In germline, CDR1 is MDHEN, CDR2 SYDVKM. The length of the CDR3 is 14 residues.